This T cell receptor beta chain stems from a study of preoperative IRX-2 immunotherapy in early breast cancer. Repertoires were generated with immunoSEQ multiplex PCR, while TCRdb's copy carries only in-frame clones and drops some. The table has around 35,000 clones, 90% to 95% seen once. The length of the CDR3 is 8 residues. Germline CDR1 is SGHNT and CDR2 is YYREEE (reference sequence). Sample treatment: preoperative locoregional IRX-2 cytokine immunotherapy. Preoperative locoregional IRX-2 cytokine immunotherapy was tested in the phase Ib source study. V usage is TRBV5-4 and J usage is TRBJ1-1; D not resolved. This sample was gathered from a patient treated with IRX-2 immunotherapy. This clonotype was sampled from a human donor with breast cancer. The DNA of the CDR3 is TGTACCGGTACTGAAGCTTTCTTT. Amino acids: CTGTEAFF.